A single sample is the source of the 25 T cell receptor beta chains below, sequenced in a study of T cells after yellow fever vaccination. TCRdb reanalysed the 5' RACE reads using MiXCR and keeps one entry per CDR3 protein. Among under 400,000 distinct CDR3 sequences, around 13% were seen once, and the ten largest hold approximately 3.3%. The specimen comprised CD4+ T cells sorted from PBMCs, sampled 15 days after the yellow fever booster vaccination. The receptors derive from a man aged 18 to 29 who received the YFV17D yellow fever vaccine.

CDR3 in DNA: TGCGCCAGCAGCTTGGACGGTCTCATGAACACTGAAGCTTTCTTT. Its translation is CASSLDGLMNTEAFF. The chain has TRBV5-1 and TRBJ1-1; no reliable D call. This CDR3 is 15 amino acids long. The germline gives CDR1 SGHRS, CDR2 YFSETQ. Trimming pared 0 bases from V and 0 bases from J, leaving 9 bases between.

This chain links TRBV30 with TRBJ1-2, with D perhaps TRBD1 (5 bases). Trimming took 7 bases from V and 4 from J, leaving 13 bases between them. Germline V gene lookup returns CDR1 GTSNPN and CDR2 SVGIG (reference sequence). This CDR3 region has 12 residues. This CDR3 is CAYLGAPYGYTF. In DNA form, the CDR3 reads TGTGCCTACCTAGGGGCACCCTATGGCTACACCTTC.

This chain connects TRBV12-3 or TRBV12-4 to TRBJ2-7, with D possibly matching TRBD1 (5 bases). CDR3 length: 14 residues. Trimming left V 5 bases short and J 7 bases short, with 18 bases between. CDR3 amino acids: CASSRNMGLREQYF. CDR3 in DNA: TGTGCCAGCAGTCGTAACATGGGGCTCAGGGAGCAGTACTTC.

This clonotype was recorded at least ten times. The gene calls are TRBV7-2 and TRBJ1-5; no definite D call. V gave up 2 bases and J gave up 2 bases, with 10 bases separating them. The germline V gene encodes CDR1 SGHTA and CDR2 FQGNSA. There are 15 residues in the CDR3. CDR3 sequence (DNA): TGTGCCAGCAGCTTATTCTTGGGCGGCAATCAGCCCCAGCATTTT. This codes for CASSLFLGGNQPQHF.

This clonotype was observed a handful of times. The chain is built from TRBV6-2 or TRBV6-3 and TRBJ1-2; D unresolved. CDR1 and CDR2 from the germline V gene are MNHEY and SVGEGT. The CDR3 totals 14 residues. V was clipped by 4 bases and J by 8 bases, with 17 bases between them. The CDR3 DNA is TGTGCCAGCAGTTCGCCTACCTTATATAACGGCTACACCTTC. Protein sequence: CASSSPTLYNGYTF.

This clonotype was observed a handful of times. The genes are TRBV5-1 and TRBJ1-2, with D uncertain. The CDR3 contains 14 residues. In germline, CDR1 is SGHRS, CDR2 YFSETQ. The ends were cut back, 0 bases at V and 6 bases at J, with 12 bases in the middle. The CDR3 DNA reads as TGCGCCAGCAGCTTGGAGTGGGGAGGTAATGGCTACACCTTC. Translation gives CASSLEWGGNGYTF.

This clonotype was counted a few times. The rearrangement links TRBV20-1 to TRBJ1-1; possibly TRBD1 for D (5 bases). The CDR3 has 16 amino acids. Germline lookup yields CDR1 DFQATT and CDR2 SNEGSKA (reference sequence). The V end was cut by 6 bases, the J end by 5 bases, with 25 bases between. The CDR3 loop is CSAAVLPVGWGTEAFF. Here the CDR3 DNA reads TGCAGTGCCGCCGTTCTCCCTGTAGGATGGGGGACTGAAGCTTTCTTT.

This clonotype was seen more than once but under ten times. The V and J genes are TRBV5-1 and TRBJ2-7, with 8 bases fitting TRBD1. The CDR3 contains 13 residues. The V segment lost 0 bases and the J segment 7 bases; nucleotides outside the gene matches: 3. Germline lookup yields CDR1 SGHRS and CDR2 YFSETQ. CDR3 loop: CASSLGTGREQYV. DNA for the CDR3: TGCGCCAGCAGCTTGGGGACAGGGAGAGAGCAGTACGTC.

This clonotype was counted only a few times. V usage is TRBV7-9 and J usage is TRBJ1-2, with no clear D. V lost 5 bases and J 4 bases, leaving 14 bases between the germline ends. Germline assignment: CDR1 SEHNR and CDR2 FQNEAQ (reference sequence). The CDR3 has 14 amino acids. The DNA of the CDR3 is TGTGCCAGCAGCCGGAGGGATTTATCCTATGGCTACACCTTC. Encoded protein: CASSRRDLSYGYTF.

This clonotype was seen more than once but under ten times. The V call is TRBV27, the J call TRBJ1-2, with 9 bases lining up with TRBD1. The V gene's germline CDR1 is MNHEY and CDR2 SMNVEV (reference sequence). The CDR3 is 15 residues long. J was trimmed by 2 bases and V by 10 bases; bases with no gene match: 11. CDR3: CATQDRGGGNYGYTF. Written as DNA, the CDR3 is TGTGCCACTCAGGACAGGGGCGGGGGGAACTATGGCTACACCTTC.

A word on this clonotype: The junction departs from the called germline gene at one end, perhaps through a read error. The chain's CDR3 is CASSGGAANEQFF. The CDR3 bases are TGTGCCAGTAGCGGGGGGGCCGCCAATGAGCAGTTCTTC. The chain joins TRBV9 to TRBJ2-1; 11 bases line up with TRBD2. Per germline, CDR1 SGDLS and CDR2 YYNGEE. CDR3 length: 13 amino acids.

This rearrangement joins TRBV7-2 to TRBJ2-2, with a possible D match to TRBD2 (5 bases). The V and J ends lost 4 bases and 0 bases respectively, with 12 bases between them. The CDR3 is 16 residues long. Germline CDR1 and CDR2: SGHTA and FQGNSA. Here the CDR3 reads CASSSQAVTNTGELFF. The CDR3 DNA sequence: TGTGCCAGCAGCTCCCAAGCGGTTACGAACACCGGGGAGCTGTTTTTT. Using reference TRBV7-2 and TRBJ2-2 for the parts outside the CDR3, the full variable domain is GAGVSQSPSNKVTEKGKDVELRCDPISGHTALYWYRQSLGQGLEFLIYFQGNSAPDKSGLPSDRFSAERTGGSVSTLTIQRTQQEDSAVYLCASSSQAVTNTGELFFGEGSRLTVL.

This clonotype occurred a few times. This sequence joins TRBV5-1 and TRBJ2-1; TRBD2 aligns across 13 bases. CDR1 is SGHRS and CDR2 is YFSETQ in the germline V gene. The CDR3 is 16 amino acids. V shed 4 bases, J shed 7 bases, and the junction held 8 bases outside the gene matches. CDR3 in DNA: TGCGCCAGCAGCCGCCTGACTAGCGGGGGGCGTAATGAGCAGTTCTTC. Its protein is CASSRLTSGGRNEQFF.

This sequence joins TRBV6-2 or TRBV6-3 and TRBJ1-5; D is ambiguous. This CDR3 is built from 11 residues. The germline gives CDR1 MNHEY, CDR2 SVGEGT. V was shortened by 5 bases and J by 5 bases, with 4 bases between the two germline ends. CDR3 DNA: TGTGCCAGCAGTAATCATCAGCCCCAGCATTTT. It yields the protein CASSNHQPQHF.

This clonotype came up a few times. This chain joins TRBV4-2 and TRBJ2-2; a possible D gene is TRBD2 (5 bases). Germline CDR1 reads LGHNA; CDR2 reads YNFKEQ. This CDR3 region has 15 residues. Deletions cut 0 bases from V and 12 bases from J, with 17 bases between. The CDR3: CASSQEDPGIRKLFF. The CDR3 nucleotides are TGTGCCAGCAGCCAAGAGGATCCGGGAATCCGAAAGCTGTTTTTT.

About this clonotype: Its ends do not fully match the called genes, so a read error is possible. The chain couples TRBV15 to TRBJ2-1; perhaps TRBD1 as D (8 bases). Germline values: CDR1 LNHNV, CDR2 YYDKDF (reference sequence). The CDR3 is made up of 14 amino acids. CDR3 sequence reads: CATSRTGDYDEQFF. The DNA for the CDR3 is TGTGCCACCAGCAGGACAGGGGACTACGATGAGCAGTTCTTC.

This clonotype turned up a few times. The CDR3 is CASSVYRGPLYGYTF. Written as DNA, the CDR3 is TGTGCCAGCAGCGTATACAGGGGGCCTCTTTATGGCTACACCTTC. V and J are TRBV5-4 and TRBJ1-2; 9 bases fit TRBD1. CDR1 is SGHNT, CDR2 YYREEE, per germline (reference sequence). The CDR3 totals 15 residues. V dropped 4 bases and J dropped 5; count of bases not matched to a gene: 9.

The V gene is TRBV19, the J gene TRBJ2-7; 12 bases are a match to TRBD1. This CDR3 is 16 amino acids long. The J segment lost 4 bases and the V segment lost 5 bases, leaving 9 bases of the junction unmatched. In germline, CDR1 is LNHDA, CDR2 SQIVND (reference sequence). The CDR3 DNA is TGTGCCAGTAGTTCGCCGGGACAGGGGGCAGGTTACGAGCAGTACTTC. This translates into CASSSPGQGAGYEQYF.

The chain uses TRBV29-1 and TRBJ2-5; no clear D. The V and J ends lost 4 bases and 4 bases respectively, with 7 bases between them. This CDR3 spans 11 amino acids. Germline V CDR1 and CDR2: SQVTM, ANQGSEA. For the CDR3, the DNA is TGCAGCGTTGGTCTAACAGAGACCCAGTACTTC. It translates to CSVGLTETQYF.

There are a few counts of this clonotype. This chain uses TRBV25-1 with TRBJ2-3; D unresolved. V was shortened by 10 bases and J by 2 bases, with 13 bases between the two germline ends. The length of the CDR3 is 13 residues. Germline loops: CDR1 MGHDK, CDR2 SYGVNS. CDR3 residues: CATIDTPTDTQYF. In nucleotides, the CDR3 is TGTGCCACCATCGACACCCCCACAGATACGCAGTATTTT.

V usage is TRBV7-9 and J usage is TRBJ2-7; 13 bases line up with TRBD2. CDR1 is SEHNR, CDR2 FQNEAQ, per germline (reference sequence). Trimming took 1 base from V and 3 from J; bases not matched to a gene: 6. The CDR3 totals 17 residues. The CDR3 sequence: CASSLGRGTSGVYEQYV. In nucleotides, the CDR3 is TGTGCCAGCAGCTTAGGTCGCGGGACTAGCGGGGTCTACGAGCAGTACGTC.

The CDR3 sequence is CASSRRGYTF. The CDR3 DNA follows: TGTGCCAGCAGCCGCCGGGGCTACACCTTC. The chain joins TRBV7-4 to TRBJ1-2; D unclear. The CDR3 covers 10 residues. The V gene's germline CDR1 is SGHVT and CDR2 SQSDAQ. Trimming left V 5 bases short and J 8 bases short, with 6 bases between.

The chain employs TRBV7-2 and TRBJ1-1; D may be TRBD1 (5 bases). Germline-derived CDR1 and CDR2 are SGHTA and FQGNSA. Trimming stripped 1 base from V and 3 bases from J, with 12 bases between. CDR3 length equals 15 residues. The CDR3 region is CASSLVPGADTEAFF. DNA of the CDR3: TGTGCCAGCAGCTTAGTTCCCGGGGCAGACACTGAAGCTTTCTTT.

V gene TRBV4-2 combines with J gene TRBJ2-1; no reliable D call. V lost 5 bases, J lost 0 bases, and 8 bases lay in between. Germline V gives CDR1 LGHNA, CDR2 YNFKEQ. The CDR3 covers 14 residues. The CDR3 sequence: CASSSPSSYNEQFF. As DNA, the CDR3 is TGTGCCAGCAGCTCACCTAGCTCCTACAATGAGCAGTTCTTC.

The J gene is TRBJ2-3, the V gene TRBV2, with unresolved D. Germline loops: CDR1 SNHLY, CDR2 FYNNEI. This CDR3 is built from 17 residues. Trimming removed 0 bases at V and 4 bases at J, with 17 bases between. The CDR3 DNA sequence: TGTGCCAGCAGTGAAGCGCTGGGCGACACCACCGCAGATACGCAGTATTTT. It specifies CASSEALGDTTADTQYF.